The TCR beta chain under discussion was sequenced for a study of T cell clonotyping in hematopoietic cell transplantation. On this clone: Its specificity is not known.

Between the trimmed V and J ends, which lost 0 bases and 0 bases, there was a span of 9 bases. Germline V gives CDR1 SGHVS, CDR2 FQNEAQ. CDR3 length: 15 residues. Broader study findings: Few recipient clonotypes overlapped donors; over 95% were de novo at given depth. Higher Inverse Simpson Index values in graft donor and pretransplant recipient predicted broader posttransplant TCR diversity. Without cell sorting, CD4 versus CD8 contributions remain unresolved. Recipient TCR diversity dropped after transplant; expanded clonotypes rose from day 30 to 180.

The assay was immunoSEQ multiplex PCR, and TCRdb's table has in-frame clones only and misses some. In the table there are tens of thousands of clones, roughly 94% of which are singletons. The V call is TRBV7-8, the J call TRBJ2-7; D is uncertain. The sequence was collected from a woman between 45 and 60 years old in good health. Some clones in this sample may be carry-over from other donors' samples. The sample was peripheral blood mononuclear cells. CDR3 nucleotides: TGTGCCAGCAGCTTAGCGTGGTCAGCCTCCTACGAGCAGTACTTC. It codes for CASSLAWSASYEQYF.